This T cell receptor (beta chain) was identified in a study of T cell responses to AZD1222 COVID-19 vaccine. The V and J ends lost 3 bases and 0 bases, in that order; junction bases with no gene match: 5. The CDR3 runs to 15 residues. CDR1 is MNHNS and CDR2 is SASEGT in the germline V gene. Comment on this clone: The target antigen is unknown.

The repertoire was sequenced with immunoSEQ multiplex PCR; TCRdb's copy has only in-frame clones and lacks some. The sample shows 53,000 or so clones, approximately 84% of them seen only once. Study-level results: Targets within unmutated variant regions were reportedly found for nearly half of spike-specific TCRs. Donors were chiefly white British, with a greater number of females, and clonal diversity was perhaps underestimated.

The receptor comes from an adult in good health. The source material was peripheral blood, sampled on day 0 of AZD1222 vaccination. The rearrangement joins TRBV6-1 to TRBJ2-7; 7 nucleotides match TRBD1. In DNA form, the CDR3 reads TGTGCCAGCAGTGACCCGGGACAGCCCTCCTACGAGCAGTACTTC. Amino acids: CASSDPGQPSYEQYF.